This TCR beta chain was sequenced during a study of monozygotic twins with inflammatory bowel disease (dated by TCRdb to about 2019). Context from the whole study: A total of approximately 28 monozygotic twin pairs were included in the full study, comprising nine German pairs (four IBD-concordant, five IBD-discordant) and 19 IBD-discordant Danish pairs. The search for disease-associated traits relied mainly on comparing IBD patients with their genetically identical healthy co-twins within discordant pairs. Each individual had, on average, about 151 000 unique TCRalpha sequences and 181 000 unique TCRbeta sequences available for analysis. What the authors observed across the whole study: No single strong signal or clonotype linked to IBD turned up in the results, so the idea that one exists was not supported. Compared with healthy twins, IBD patients had fewer clonotypes in common with other individuals, a difference most pronounced in patients showing signs of disease activity. A decrease in TCRbeta repertoire diversity, as measured by inverse Simpson index, was observed in IBD patients compared with their healthy co-twins. Repertoire similarity did not differ between concordant and discordant twins, possibly due to limited statistical power. Differing immunosuppressive treatments among patients may have added background noise and inter-individual variability to the repertoires. The analysis was unable to tell different T cell subtypes apart.

Receptor libraries were prepared by 5' RACE. Each TCR library was prepared from 3,500 to 4,500 ng of total RNA. For each sample, cDNA synthesis with SMARTScribe reverse transcriptase was split into eight separate reactions. Unique molecular identifiers containing a 6-nucleotide sample barcode were introduced through template switching during cDNA synthesis. TCRalpha and TCRbeta cDNA was amplified in two nested PCRs of roughly 17 and 9 cycles, and bead purification was carried out after each PCR. Before amplification, the cDNA was treated with uracil DNA-glycosylase and purified using the QIAquick PCR purification kit. The second PCR added Illumina TruSeq-compatible adapters along with sample-specific barcodes. Library quality and concentration were assessed using TapeStation and Qubit, and about 5 ng of each library was pooled. Pooled libraries were sequenced on an Illumina HiSeq2500 single-index Rapid Run with 2 x 100 bp reads and custom sequencing primers. The original pipeline was this. MiGEC version 1.2.6 was used for UMI-based consensus assembly, which corrected PCR and sequencing errors. MiXCR version 2.1.1 was used for V(D)J alignment, clonotype assembly and CDR3 extraction. Normalisation of gene usage, clonotype sharing and MAIT/NKT TCR abundance was achieved by analysing the top 1000, 10 000 and 20 000 clonotypes per sample. After downsampling to 27 000 UMIs, diversity was calculated as the inverse Simpson index using the vegan R package. Paired Mann-Whitney U tests were applied to discordant twin pairs, and Benjamini-Hochberg correction was used for multiple testing. With the reads reprocessed by TCRdb, a single entry stands for each CDR3 protein sequence and no DNA is reported. What appears here as the V and J calls and clone size reflects TCRdb's work, not the paper's. The table kept for this sample lists about 150,000 distinct CDR3 sequences. 0.95% to 1.5% of the sample rests with the top ten.

Details on this clonotype: The clone's antigen remains unknown.

The CDR3 has 15 amino acids, counting the end cysteine and phenylalanine. This entry has no DNA. From each donor, an approximately 2.4 ml peripheral blood sample was collected into PAXgene tubes and kept at -80 degrees C. Total RNA was isolated from whole blood with the PAXgene blood miRNA kit on an automated QIAcube, without T cell sorting. Peripheral blood from monozygotic twin pairs, either concordant or discordant for inflammatory bowel disease, underwent deep TCRalpha and TCRbeta repertoire profiling that used unique molecular barcoding. Smoking habits were recorded for all twin pairs, with individuals classified as current, former or never smokers.

The sequence links TRBV12-3 or TRBV12-4 to TRBJ2-7; TCRdb selects TRBD2, and the lack of DNA leaves this call unchecked. The sequencing input was blood. This TCR was sampled from a human donor with ulcerative colitis or Crohn's disease, or a healthy co-twin of an affected twin (not recorded which). The CDR3 protein: CASRRGLAGEGEQYF.